Listed here are 29 T cell receptor beta chains from one sample, sequenced in a study of identical twins. TCRdb recomputed calls from the 5' RACE reads with MiXCR, one row per CDR3 protein. The sample comprises more than 400,000 distinct CDR3 sequences, 13% to 15% of which are singletons, and about 0.4% rests with the top ten. The data also belong to a second study, concerning yellow fever vaccine responses in identical twins.

Input material: CD4+ T cells sorted from blood. The origin of the receptors is a woman under 30 in good health.

The chain combines TRBV2 with TRBJ2-1; 8 positions match TRBD2. Germline CDR1 reads SNHLY; CDR2 reads FYNNEI. The CDR3 is made up of 16 amino acids. The V segment lost 2 bases and the J segment 2 bases; nucleotides outside the gene matches: 5. The DNA for the CDR3 is TGTGCCAGCAGTGAAATCCGGGGGGGGGCCTACAATGAGCAGTTCTTC. Residues: CASSEIRGGAYNEQFF.

The table lists this clonotype with a few counts. The chain combines TRBV6-1 with TRBJ2-7, with 7 bases lining up with TRBD2. The CDR3 consists of 12 residues. V dropped 8 bases and J dropped 4; count of bases not matched to a gene: 5. Germline lookup yields CDR1 MNHNS and CDR2 SASEGT. CDR3 nucleotide sequence: TGTGCCAGCGGGACTATCGGATACGAGCAGTACGTC. Translating gives CASGTIGYEQYV.

This clonotype was detected only a few times. The CDR3 DNA is TGCAGTGCTAGAGGGATTAGTAGCAATGAGCAGTTCTTC. Amino acid sequence: CSARGISSNEQFF. The rearrangement links TRBV20-1 to TRBJ2-1, with no clear D. There are 13 residues in the CDR3. Per germline, CDR1 DFQATT and CDR2 SNEGSKA (reference sequence). V lost 1 base, J lost 6 bases, and 10 bases lay in between.

The chain joins TRBV28 to TRBJ2-7; possibly TRBD2 for D (6 bases). V gave up 2 bases and J gave up 6 bases, with 11 bases separating them. The CDR3 is made up of 13 amino acids. CDR1 is MDHEN and CDR2 is SYDVKM in the germline V gene. CDR3 region: CASSLQTRGEQYV. The CDR3 region has the DNA TGTGCCAGCAGTTTACAGACTAGAGGCGAGCAGTACGTC.

This clonotype came up many times. This chain uses TRBV5-1 with TRBJ1-6; D is ambiguous. The CDR3 is 16 residues long. V lost 5 bases and J 3 bases, leaving 15 bases between the germline ends. Germline V gene sequence: CDR1 SGHRS, CDR2 YFSETQ. The CDR3 nucleotides read TGCGCCAGCAGTGGTGACGGCGAACTCTATAATTCACCCCTCCACTTT. This gives the protein CASSGDGELYNSPLHF.

This chain connects TRBV20-1 to TRBJ1-1; the D is unclear. This CDR3 has 11 amino acids. The germline V gene encodes CDR1 DFQATT and CDR2 SNEGSKA (reference sequence). Deletions cut 6 bases from V and 6 bases from J, with 11 bases between. Written as DNA, the CDR3 is TGCAGTGCGAACCAAGGGTCTGAAGCTTTCTTT. It yields the protein CSANQGSEAFF.

This clonotype was counted only a few times. This chain joins TRBV28 and TRBJ2-5, with D maybe TRBD1 (6 bases). The CDR3 is 16 amino acids. CDR1 MDHEN and CDR2 SYDVKM come from the germline V gene. V lost 6 bases and J lost 5, with 22 bases in between. The CDR3: CASRSGQYLRGETQYF. In DNA form, the CDR3 reads TGTGCCAGCAGATCTGGACAGTACCTTAGGGGCGAGACCCAGTACTTC.

The rearrangement uses TRBV3-1 and TRBJ2-2, with D uncertain. Germline lookup yields CDR1 LGHDT and CDR2 YNNKEL (reference sequence). The CDR3 has 20 residues. The V end lost 3 bases, the J end lost 6 bases, and 29 bases lay between the germline ends. In nucleotides, the CDR3 is TGTGCCAGCAGCCAGGTCCCAACGGGTTTCAAATCCATTGGGTCCGGGGAGCTGTTTTTT. Encoded protein: CASSQVPTGFKSIGSGELFF. Filled out from reference TRBV3-1 and TRBJ2-2, the complete variable domain reads DTAVSQTPKYLVTQMGNDKSIKCEQNLGHDTMYWYKQDSKKFLKIMFSYNNKELIINETVPNRFSPKSPDKAHLNLHINSLELGDSAVYFCASSQVPTGFKSIGSGELFFGEGSRLTVL.

This clonotype was seen only a few times. CDR3 nucleotides: TGCGCCAGCAGCCAAGATGGACGTGACATGTGGAGCAATCAGCCCCAGCATTTT. Translated: CASSQDGRDMWSNQPQHF. This chain uses TRBV4-1 with TRBJ1-5; D unresolved. Trimming pared 0 bases from V and 1 base from J, leaving 16 bases between. Germline V gene lookup returns CDR1 MGHRA and CDR2 YSYEKL. The CDR3 extends over 18 amino acids.

This clonotype has a handful of counts. This rearrangement joins TRBV20-1 to TRBJ2-7; a possible D gene is TRBD1 (5 bases). V lost 6 bases and J lost 2, with 14 bases in between. The CDR3 covers 13 residues. Germline lookup yields CDR1 DFQATT and CDR2 SNEGSKA (reference sequence). The CDR3: CSAGRVPTYEQYV. The CDR3 DNA follows: TGCAGTGCAGGCAGGGTTCCAACCTACGAGCAGTACGTC.

This sequence joins TRBV24-1 and TRBJ2-2, with D possibly TRBD2 on 5 matching bases. This CDR3 is 17 amino acids long. Per the germline V gene, CDR1 is KGHDR and CDR2 is SFDVKD. V lost 3 bases and J lost 7, with 20 bases in between. CDR3 nucleotides: TGTGCCACCAGTGATCCCCTTACCCCACCGGGGTTCGGGGAGCTGTTTTTT. This sequence encodes CATSDPLTPPGFGELFF.

The chain uses TRBV20-1 and TRBJ1-1; D remains unclear. Germline CDR1 DFQATT, CDR2 SNEGSKA (reference sequence). CDR3 length equals 14 residues. V was pared by 1 base and J by 5 bases, with 14 bases between. In DNA form, the CDR3 reads TGCAGTGCTAGAGGGGGATGGGGAGGGACTGAAGCTTTCTTT. It yields the protein CSARGGWGGTEAFF.

This clonotype was observed a few times. The J gene is TRBJ2-7, the V gene TRBV10-3; D gene ambiguous. The length of the CDR3 is 12 residues. CDR1 ENHRY and CDR2 SYGVKD come from the germline V gene. Deletions cut 9 bases from V and 1 base from J, with 10 bases between. Here the CDR3 DNA reads TGTGCCATGTACGGGCATTCCTACGAGCAGTACTTC. Encoded protein: CAMYGHSYEQYF.

This clonotype has more than one count but fewer than ten. The J gene is TRBJ2-7, the V gene TRBV29-1, with TRBD1 identical over 11 bases. The germline gives CDR1 SQVTM, CDR2 ANQGSEA. The V and J ends lost 7 bases and 4 bases, in that order; junction bases with no gene match: 9. The length of the CDR3 is 14 residues. The CDR3 DNA reads as TGCAGCGCCCGAAGGGGGACAGGGGGGTACGAGCAGTACTTC. Translated: CSARRGTGGYEQYF.

This clonotype has a count of ten or more. V is TRBV5-1 and J is TRBJ2-1, with 10 nucleotides matching TRBD2. CDR3 length: 18 amino acids. Per germline, CDR1 SGHRS and CDR2 YFSETQ. The J segment lost 2 bases and the V segment lost 1 base, leaving 9 bases of the junction unmatched. The CDR3 DNA is TGCGCCAGCAGCTTGACACCGTGGACTAGCGGAACCTACAATGAGCAGTTCTTC. This codes for CASSLTPWTSGTYNEQFF. Full variable domain (remainder filled in from reference TRBV5-1 and TRBJ2-1): KAGVTQTPRYLIKTRGQQVTLSCSPISGHRSVSWYQQTPGQGLQFLFEYFSETQRNKGNFPGRFSGRQFSNSRSEMNVSTLELGDSALYLCASSLTPWTSGTYNEQFFGPGTRLTVL.

This clonotype was counted a few times. The V call is TRBV4-2, the J call TRBJ2-1, with D perhaps assigned TRBD1 or TRBD2 (6 bases each). This CDR3 is built from 13 residues. Trimming took 3 bases from V and 8 from J, leaving 11 bases between them. CDR1 and CDR2 from the germline V gene are LGHNA and YNFKEQ. The CDR3 reads CASSQPRGDEQFF. The CDR3 region has the DNA TGTGCCAGCAGCCAGCCTAGGGGGGATGAGCAGTTCTTC.

At least ten counts were recorded for this clonotype. The chain employs TRBV20-1 and TRBJ2-1, with a tentative D call TRBD2 (6 bases). The CDR3 contains 16 residues. The germline V gene encodes CDR1 DFQATT and CDR2 SNEGSKA (reference sequence). Trimming removed 4 bases from V and 0 bases from J, with 16 bases in between. The CDR3 loop reads CSATPPSASSYNEQFF. The CDR3 DNA reads as TGCAGTGCTACTCCTCCTAGCGCAAGCTCCTACAATGAGCAGTTCTTC.

This clonotype was observed a few times. The chain is built from TRBV20-1 and TRBJ2-7; the D gene could be TRBD1 or TRBD2 (5 bases each). The CDR3 has 16 residues. Deletions cut 0 bases from V and 7 bases from J, with 22 bases between. The V gene's germline CDR1 is DFQATT and CDR2 SNEGSKA (reference sequence). The DNA for the CDR3 is TGCAGTGCTAGAGATGGCACGAGGGGAGTCGCGGGTGAGCAGTACTTC. The encoded protein is CSARDGTRGVAGEQYF.

The chain joins TRBV5-5 to TRBJ2-2; no clear D gene. V lost 4 bases and J 0 bases, leaving 7 bases between the germline ends. The CDR3 covers 14 residues. The germline gives CDR1 SGHKS, CDR2 YYEKEE (reference sequence). CDR3 DNA sequence: TGTGCCAGCAGCCACGACACGAACACCGGGGAGCTGTTTTTT. Translating it yields CASSHDTNTGELFF. Supplemented by reference TRBV5-5 and TRBJ2-2, the full variable domain reads DAGVTQSPTHLIKTRGQQVTLRCSPISGHKSVSWYQQVLGQGPQFIFQYYEKEERGRGNFPDRFSARQFPNYSSELNVNALLLGDSALYLCASSHDTNTGELFFGEGSRLTVL.

This clonotype appeared a few times. This chain's CDR3 is CASSTQGWGTEAFF. CDR3 coding DNA: TGTGCCAGCAGTACTCAGGGGTGGGGCACTGAAGCTTTCTTT. V is TRBV25-1 and J is TRBJ1-1; possibly TRBD1 for D (6 bases). Trimming stripped 5 bases from V and 4 bases from J, with 14 bases between. The CDR3 consists of 14 residues. Germline V CDR1 and CDR2: MGHDK, SYGVNS. The variable domain in full, completed from reference TRBV25-1 and TRBJ1-1, reads EADIYQTPRYLVIGTGKKITLECSQTMGHDKMYWYQQDPGMELHLIHYSYGVNSTEKGDLSSESTVSRIRTEHFPLTLESARPSHTSQYLCASSTQGWGTEAFFGQGTRLTVV.

The V call is TRBV20-1, the J call TRBJ2-7, with D unresolved. V was pared by 3 bases and J by 3 bases, with 6 bases between. The CDR3 runs 11 residues. CDR1 DFQATT and CDR2 SNEGSKA come from the germline V gene (reference sequence). The CDR3 bases are TGCAGTGCTAGGGGTGTCTACGAGCAGTACTTC. Translating gives CSARGVYEQYF.

This clonotype was picked up a small number of times. V gene TRBV11-2 combines with J gene TRBJ2-3, with TRBD2 matching over 8 bases. V lost 3 bases and J lost 0; bases outside the gene matches: 5. Germline values: CDR1 SGHAT, CDR2 FQNNGV. This CDR3 has 16 amino acids. The CDR3: CASSFVSGTSTDTQYF. The CDR3 region has the DNA TGTGCCAGCAGCTTTGTTAGCGGGACTAGCACAGATACGCAGTATTTT.

The rearrangement links TRBV11-2 to TRBJ2-7, with 10 bases that match TRBD1. The CDR3 sequence is 14 residues long. V trimming: 5 bases; J trimming: 6 bases; junction bases outside the gene matches: 7. CDR1 is SGHAT and CDR2 is FQNNGV in the germline V gene. CDR3 loop: CASSTDRGRVEQYV. The CDR3 coding sequence is TGTGCCAGCAGCACGGACAGGGGGAGGGTCGAGCAGTACGTC.

As for this clonotype: Germline is not matched at one junction end, which may reflect a read error. The rearrangement uses TRBV5-1 and TRBJ1-6; D is ambiguous. Germline-derived CDR1 and CDR2 are SGHRS and YFSETQ. The CDR3 covers 18 residues. The CDR3 here is CASSLAGSQVVYNSPLHF. CDR3 sequence (DNA): TGCGCCAGCAGTTTGGCAGGTTCTCAAGTTGTTTATAATTCACCCCTCCACTTT.

In this sample, this clonotype turned up a few times. As DNA, the CDR3 is TGCGCCAGCAGCTTGGGGGACACCGGACCCGGGGAGCTGTTTTTT. It is translated as CASSLGDTGPGELFF. The chain recombines TRBV5-1 with TRBJ2-2, with D possibly matching TRBD1 (6 bases). CDR1 is SGHRS and CDR2 is YFSETQ in the germline V gene. Trimming removed 0 bases at V and 6 bases at J, with 12 bases between. This CDR3 is built from 15 residues.

This sequence joins TRBV19 and TRBJ2-1, with D perhaps matching TRBD1 or TRBD2 (5 bases each). The V and J ends lost 3 bases and 1 base respectively, with 31 bases between them. The CDR3 sequence is 22 residues long. CDR1 is LNHDA and CDR2 is SQIVND in the germline V gene (reference sequence). The CDR3 bases are TGTGCCAGTAGTATTAGTTTGGCCCCGGGACGGCTAAAAGGGGTTTCCTACAATGAGCAGTTCTTC. It encodes CASSISLAPGRLKGVSYNEQFF.

This clonotype was counted only a few times. The V gene is TRBV5-1, the J gene TRBJ2-7; 12 nucleotides align to TRBD2. V lost 0 bases, J lost 7 bases, and 2 bases stayed unmatched. Germline V gene sequence: CDR1 SGHRS, CDR2 YFSETQ. CDR3 length: 14 amino acids. This CDR3 is CASSLGGLAGEQYF. CDR3 coding DNA: TGCGCCAGCAGCTTGGGAGGACTAGCGGGGGAGCAGTACTTC.

This clonotype was observed a few times. The chain uses TRBV18 and TRBJ2-7, with TRBD1 matching over 8 bases. Losses at the gene ends were 2 bases for V and 2 bases for J; bases not matched to a gene: 5. The CDR3 runs to 15 residues. From germline, CDR1 is KGHSH and CDR2 LQKENI. The CDR3 region is CASSPGATGAYEQYF. CDR3 coding DNA: TGTGCCAGCTCACCAGGGGCGACAGGGGCCTACGAGCAGTACTTC.

This clonotype was seen more than once but under ten times. The rearrangement uses TRBV9 and TRBJ2-5, with TRBD2 matching 7 bases. This CDR3 contains 19 residues. V was clipped by 0 bases and J by 1 base; unmatched bases: 15. Germline-derived CDR1 and CDR2 are SGDLS and YYNGEE. CDR3 nucleotides: TGTGCCAGCAGCGTAGCTGCGGCTAGCGGAAATCCCTTCCAAGAGACCCAGTACTTC. It translates to CASSVAAASGNPFQETQYF.